The next 4 T cell receptor beta chains were all read from a single sample in a study of cytomegalovirus exposure and HLA in healthy donors. The PCR was carried out with 60 Vbeta primers and 13 Jbeta primers. Sequencing was performed with immunoSEQ multiplex PCR; in TCRdb, only in-frame clones are kept and a portion is missing. The table has about 200,000 clones, around 83% seen once. The specimen was PBMCs. Receptor source: a girl aged 10-17 years in good health and CMV-seronegative.

This rearrangement joins TRBV9 to TRBJ2-1; no clear D. Germline assignment: CDR1 SGDLS and CDR2 YYNGEE. V was trimmed by 1 base and J by 5 bases, leaving 10 bases between them. This CDR3 contains 14 residues. Here the CDR3 DNA reads TGTGCCAGCAGCGTAACTGTCCGGGACAATGAGCAGTTCTTC. Residues: CASSVTVRDNEQFF.

V is TRBV4-1 and J is TRBJ2-1, with 15 bases identical to TRBD2. CDR1 and CDR2 (germline): MGHRA, YSYEKL. This CDR3 comprises 17 residues. Trimming took 2 bases from V and 6 from J; bases not matched to a gene: 5. CDR3 sequence: CASSQIGTSGGSNEQFF. The CDR3 bases are TGCGCCAGCAGCCAAATTGGGACTAGCGGGGGGAGCAATGAGCAGTTCTTC.

The chain links TRBV27 to TRBJ1-2; D remains unclear. Germline CDR1 is MNHEY and CDR2 is SMNVEV (reference sequence). The CDR3 contains 14 residues. Trimming took off 6 bases at V and 4 bases at J, with 15 bases between the two ends. The CDR3 coding sequence is TGTGCCAGCAGGGAGTCCAGCCTGGGCTATGGCTACACCTTC. It codes for CASRESSLGYGYTF.

The chain has TRBV15 and TRBJ2-5; 9 nucleotides align to TRBD1. The J segment lost 5 bases and the V segment lost 5 bases, leaving 12 bases of the junction unmatched. This CDR3 region has 16 residues. Per germline, CDR1 LNHNV and CDR2 YYDKDF (reference sequence). This chain's CDR3 is CATSGPDRGMGETQYF. In nucleotides, the CDR3 is TGTGCCACCAGCGGACCGGACAGGGGTATGGGGGAGACCCAGTACTTC.